This T cell receptor (beta chain) was sequenced in a study of shared clonotypes between healthy human individuals. CDR1 SGHRS and CDR2 YFSETQ come from the germline V gene. The CDR3 consists of 14 residues. V was cut by 4 bases and J by 5 bases, with 15 bases left in between. Each cell subset's genomic DNA was divided evenly among several immunoSEQ plates. Authors' analysis steps: Filtering differed for immunoSEQ, which gave only junction sequences without quality scores. Produced via immunoSEQ multiplex PCR; TCRdb's table is partial and in-frame only. The DNA gave D and trimming, while V, J and clone size come from that table. The table records approximately 500,000 clones, more than 65% of them present only once. When samples were unsorted, tens of millions of PBMCs were used for genomic DNA.

V and J are TRBV5-1 and TRBJ1-1; D is unclear. Sequencing was carried out using PBMCs. This clonotype originated in a woman in her forties in good health. Some clones in this sample may be carry-over from other donors' samples. CDR3 bases: TGCGCCAGCAGCGAAAGGACGTACGAAACTGAAGCTTTCTTT. It specifies CASSERTYETEAFF. Variable domain in full (rest from reference TRBV5-1 and TRBJ1-1): KAGVTQTPRYLIKTRGQQVTLSCSPISGHRSVSWYQQTPGQGLQFLFEYFSETQRNKGNFPGRFSGRQFSNSRSEMNVSTLELGDSALYLCASSERTYETEAFFGQGTRLTVV.